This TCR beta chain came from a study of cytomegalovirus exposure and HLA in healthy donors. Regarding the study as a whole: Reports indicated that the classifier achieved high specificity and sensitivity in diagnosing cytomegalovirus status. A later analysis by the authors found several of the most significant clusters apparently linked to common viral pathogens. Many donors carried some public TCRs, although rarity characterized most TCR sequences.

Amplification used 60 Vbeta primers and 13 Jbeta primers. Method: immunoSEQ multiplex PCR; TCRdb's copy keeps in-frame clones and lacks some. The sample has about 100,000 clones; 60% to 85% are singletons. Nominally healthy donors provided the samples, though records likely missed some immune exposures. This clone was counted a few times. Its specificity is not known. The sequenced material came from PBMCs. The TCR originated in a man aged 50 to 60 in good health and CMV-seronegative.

In nucleotides, the CDR3 is TGTGCCAGCTACGTACAGGAAAACTATGGCTACACCTTC. Its protein product is CASYVQENYGYTF. The J gene is TRBJ1-2, the V gene TRBV2; a possible D gene is TRBD1 (5 bases). This CDR3 is built from 13 residues. Germline-derived CDR1 and CDR2 are SNHLY and FYNNEI. V was pared by 8 bases and J by 2 bases, with 12 bases between.